The source of this T cell receptor beta chain is a study of T-cell reconstitution after alpha-beta-depleted transplantation in children. This sample's TCRbeta library carried unique molecular identifier barcodes. TCRdb reanalysed the PCR reads using MiXCR and keeps one entry per CDR3 protein. The sample has about 610,000 distinct CDR3 sequences, roughly a tenth seen once. On this clonotype itself: The junction differs from germline at one of its ends, possibly a read error.

CDR3 length: 18 residues. CDR1 and CDR2 (germline): DFQATT, SNEGSKA (reference sequence). The TCR comes from a human donor who donated a stem cell graft to a child with acute myeloid leukemia. This specimen consisted of PBMCs from the stem cell graft donor, obtained from the stem cell graft. The chain is built from TRBV20-1 and TRBJ2-1; TRBD2 aligns across 7 bases. CDR3 protein: CSAREFRAGRSSYNEQLF. In DNA, the CDR3 is TGCAGTGCTAGAGAGTTCCGAGCGGGGAGAAGCTCCTACAATGAGCAGTTGTTC.